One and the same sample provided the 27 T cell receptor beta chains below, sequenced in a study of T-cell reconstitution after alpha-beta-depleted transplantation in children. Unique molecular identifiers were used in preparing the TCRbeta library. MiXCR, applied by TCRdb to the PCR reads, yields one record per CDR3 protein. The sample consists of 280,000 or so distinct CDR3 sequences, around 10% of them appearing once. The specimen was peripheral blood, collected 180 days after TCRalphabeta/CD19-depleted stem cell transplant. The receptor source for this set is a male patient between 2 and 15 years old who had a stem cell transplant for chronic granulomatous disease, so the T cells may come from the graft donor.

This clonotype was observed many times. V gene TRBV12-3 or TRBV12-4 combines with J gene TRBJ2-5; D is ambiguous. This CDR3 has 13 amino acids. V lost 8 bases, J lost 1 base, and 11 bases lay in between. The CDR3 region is CASSLTPQETQYF. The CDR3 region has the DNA TGTGCCAGCTCCTTGACCCCCCAAGAGACCCAGTACTTC.

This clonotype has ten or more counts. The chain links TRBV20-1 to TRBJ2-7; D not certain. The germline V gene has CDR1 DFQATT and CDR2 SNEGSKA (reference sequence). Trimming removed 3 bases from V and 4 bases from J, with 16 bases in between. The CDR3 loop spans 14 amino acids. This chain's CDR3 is CSASQRSDIYEQYF. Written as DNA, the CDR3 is TGCAGTGCTAGCCAGCGAAGCGATATTTACGAGCAGTACTTC.

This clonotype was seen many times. CDR3 in amino acids: CASSLEPGLSEQYF. CDR3 coding DNA: TGTGCCAGCAGCTTAGAGCCAGGGCTGTCCGAGCAGTACTTC. The genes are TRBV7-6 and TRBJ2-7; weak D call: TRBD1 (5 bases). CDR3 length: 14 residues. Trimming cost V 1 base and J 6 bases, with 13 bases left between them. The germline V gene encodes CDR1 SGHVS and CDR2 FNYEAQ.

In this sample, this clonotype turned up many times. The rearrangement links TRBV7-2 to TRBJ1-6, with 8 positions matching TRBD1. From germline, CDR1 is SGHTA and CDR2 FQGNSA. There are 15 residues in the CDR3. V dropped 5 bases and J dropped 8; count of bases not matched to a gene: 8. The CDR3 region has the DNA TGTGCCAGCAGCGCCCACAGGGGGAAGGATTCACCCCTCCACTTT. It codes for CASSAHRGKDSPLHF.

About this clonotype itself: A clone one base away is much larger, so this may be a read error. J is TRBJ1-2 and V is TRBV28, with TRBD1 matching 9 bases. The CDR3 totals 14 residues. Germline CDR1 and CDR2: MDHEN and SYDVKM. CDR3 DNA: TGTGCCAGCAGCCGAATGGGACAGGGATATGGCGACACCTTC. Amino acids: CASSRMGQGYGDTF.

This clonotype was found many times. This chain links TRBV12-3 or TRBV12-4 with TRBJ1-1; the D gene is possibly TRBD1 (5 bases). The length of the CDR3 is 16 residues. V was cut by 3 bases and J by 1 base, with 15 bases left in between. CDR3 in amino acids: CASSFGRQFRNTEAFF. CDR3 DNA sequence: TGTGCCAGCAGTTTTGGGAGACAGTTCAGGAACACTGAAGCTTTCTTT.

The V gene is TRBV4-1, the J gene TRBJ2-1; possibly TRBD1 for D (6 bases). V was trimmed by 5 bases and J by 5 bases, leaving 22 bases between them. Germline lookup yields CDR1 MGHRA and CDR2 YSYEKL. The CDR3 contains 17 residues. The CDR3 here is CASSRSPFTGWDNEQFF. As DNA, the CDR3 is TGCGCCAGCAGCAGATCCCCCTTCACAGGGTGGGACAATGAGCAGTTCTTC.

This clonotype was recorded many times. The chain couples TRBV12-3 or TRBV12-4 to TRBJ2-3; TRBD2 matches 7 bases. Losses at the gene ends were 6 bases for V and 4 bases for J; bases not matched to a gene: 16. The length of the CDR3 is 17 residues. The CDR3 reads CASSPEAGGGLADTQYF. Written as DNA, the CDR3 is TGTGCCAGCAGCCCTGAGGCCGGCGGGGGTCTCGCAGATACGCAGTATTTT.

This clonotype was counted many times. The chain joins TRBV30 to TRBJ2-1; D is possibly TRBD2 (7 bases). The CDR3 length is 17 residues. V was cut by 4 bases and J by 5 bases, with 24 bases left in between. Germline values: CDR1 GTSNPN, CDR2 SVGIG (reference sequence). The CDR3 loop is CAWNGGQAGVGHNEQFF. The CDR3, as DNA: TGTGCCTGGAACGGGGGGCAAGCTGGGGTGGGACACAATGAGCAGTTCTTC.

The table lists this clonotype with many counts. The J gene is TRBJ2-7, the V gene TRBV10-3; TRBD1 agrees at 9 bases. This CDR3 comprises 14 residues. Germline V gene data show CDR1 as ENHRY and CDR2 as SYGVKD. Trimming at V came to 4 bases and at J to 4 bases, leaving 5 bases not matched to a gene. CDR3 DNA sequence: TGTGCCATCAGTGTGGCGACAGGGGGTTACGAGCAGTACTTC. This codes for CAISVATGGYEQYF.

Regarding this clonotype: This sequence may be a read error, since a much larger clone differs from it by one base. DNA of the CDR3: TGCGCCAGCAGCTTCCTCGGGGACGGAGAGACCCAGTACTTC. It codes for CASSFLGDGETQYF. The rearrangement links TRBV5-1 to TRBJ2-5; D may be TRBD1 or TRBD2 (5 bases each). The V gene's germline CDR1 is SGHRS and CDR2 YFSETQ. CDR3 length: 14 amino acids. V was cut by 2 bases and J by 4 bases, with 12 bases left in between. Variable domain in full (rest from reference TRBV5-1 and TRBJ2-5): KAGVTQTPRYLIKTRGQQVTLSCSPISGHRSVSWYQQTPGQGLQFLFEYFSETQRNKGNFPGRFSGRQFSNSRSEMNVSTLELGDSALYLCASSFLGDGETQYFGPGTRLLVL.

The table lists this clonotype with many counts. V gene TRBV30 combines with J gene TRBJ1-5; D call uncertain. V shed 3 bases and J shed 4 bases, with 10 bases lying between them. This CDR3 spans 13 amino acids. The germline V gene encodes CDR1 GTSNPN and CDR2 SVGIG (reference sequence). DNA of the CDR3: TGTGCCTGGAGCCAGACCTATAATCAGCCCCAGCATTTT. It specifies CAWSQTYNQPQHF. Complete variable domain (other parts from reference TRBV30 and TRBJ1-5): SQTIHQWPATLVQPVGSPLSLECTVEGTSNPNLYWYRQAAGRGLQLLFYSVGIGQISSEVPQNLSASRPQDRQFILSSKKLLLSDSGFYLCAWSQTYNQPQHFGDGTRLSIL.

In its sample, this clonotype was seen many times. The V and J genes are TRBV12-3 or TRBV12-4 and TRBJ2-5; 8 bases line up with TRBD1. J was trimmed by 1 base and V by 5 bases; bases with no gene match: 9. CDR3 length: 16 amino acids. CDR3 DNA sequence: TGTGCCAGCAGTCCCCCGGACAGGGTCCTCCAAGAGACCCAGTACTTC. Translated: CASSPPDRVLQETQYF.

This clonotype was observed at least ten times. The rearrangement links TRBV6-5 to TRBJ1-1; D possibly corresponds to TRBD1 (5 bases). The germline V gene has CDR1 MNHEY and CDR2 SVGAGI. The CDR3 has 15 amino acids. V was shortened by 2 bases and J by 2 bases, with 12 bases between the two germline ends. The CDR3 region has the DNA TGTGCCAGCAGTTACAACAGGAAAGGTAACACTGAAGCTTTCTTT. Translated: CASSYNRKGNTEAFF.

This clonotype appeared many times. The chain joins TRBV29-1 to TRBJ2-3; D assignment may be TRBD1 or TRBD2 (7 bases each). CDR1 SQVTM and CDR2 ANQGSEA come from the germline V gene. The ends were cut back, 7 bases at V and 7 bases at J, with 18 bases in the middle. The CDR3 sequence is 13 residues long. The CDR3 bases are TGCAGCGCCCCAGGGGGGGCAAGACATACGCAGTATTTT. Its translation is CSAPGGARHTQYF.

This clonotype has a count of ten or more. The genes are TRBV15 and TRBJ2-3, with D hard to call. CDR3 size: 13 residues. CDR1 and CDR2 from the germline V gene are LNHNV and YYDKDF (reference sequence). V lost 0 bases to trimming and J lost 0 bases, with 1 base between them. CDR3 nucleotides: TGTGCCACCAGCAGAGACAGCACAGATACGCAGTATTTT. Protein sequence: CATSRDSTDTQYF.

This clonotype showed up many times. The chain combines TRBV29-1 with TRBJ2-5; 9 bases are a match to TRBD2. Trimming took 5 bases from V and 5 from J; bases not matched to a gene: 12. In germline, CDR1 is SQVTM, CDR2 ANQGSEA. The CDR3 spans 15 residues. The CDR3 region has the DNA TGCAGCGTTAGGGTAGCGGGAGACTCTAAGGAGACCCAGTACTTC. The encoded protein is CSVRVAGDSKETQYF.

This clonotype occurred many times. The CDR3 nucleotides are TGTGCCAGCAGACGGTCCGGGGCCTCTACGGAGCAGTACTTC. Its translation is CASRRSGASTEQYF. The chain has TRBV25-1 and TRBJ2-7, with D perhaps assigned TRBD1 or TRBD2 (5 bases each). This CDR3 region has 14 residues. The germline gives CDR1 MGHDK, CDR2 SYGVNS. Trimming removed 6 bases at V and 7 bases at J, with 19 bases between.

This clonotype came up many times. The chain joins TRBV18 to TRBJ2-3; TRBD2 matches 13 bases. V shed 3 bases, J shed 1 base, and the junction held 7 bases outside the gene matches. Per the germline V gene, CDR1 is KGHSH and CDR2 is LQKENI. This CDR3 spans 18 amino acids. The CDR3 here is CASSPLGLAGVGTDTQYF. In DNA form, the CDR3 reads TGTGCCAGCTCACCGCTCGGACTAGCGGGAGTCGGCACAGATACGCAGTATTTT.

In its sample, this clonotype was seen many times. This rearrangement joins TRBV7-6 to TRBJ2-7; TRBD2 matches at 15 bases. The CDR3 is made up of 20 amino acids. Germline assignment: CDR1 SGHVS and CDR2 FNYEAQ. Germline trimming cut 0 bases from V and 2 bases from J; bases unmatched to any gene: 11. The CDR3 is CASSLAPGLAGGLSPYEQYF. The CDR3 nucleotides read TGTGCCAGCAGCTTAGCGCCGGGACTAGCGGGAGGCTTATCCCCCTACGAGCAGTACTTC.

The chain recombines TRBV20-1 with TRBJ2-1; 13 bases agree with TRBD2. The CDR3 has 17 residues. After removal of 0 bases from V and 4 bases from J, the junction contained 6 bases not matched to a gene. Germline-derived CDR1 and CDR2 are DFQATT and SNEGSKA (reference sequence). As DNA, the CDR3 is TGCAGTGCTAGAGATTGGACTAGCGGGAGCTATTACAATGAGCAGTTCTTC. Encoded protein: CSARDWTSGSYYNEQFF.

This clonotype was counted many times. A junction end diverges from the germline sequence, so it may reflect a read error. The DNA of the CDR3 is TGTGCCAGCGGAGGAGAGCTCTTC. Translating gives CASGGELF. This chain connects TRBV12-3 or TRBV12-4 to TRBJ2-1, with D possibly TRBD2 on 5 matching bases. The CDR3 has 8 amino acids.

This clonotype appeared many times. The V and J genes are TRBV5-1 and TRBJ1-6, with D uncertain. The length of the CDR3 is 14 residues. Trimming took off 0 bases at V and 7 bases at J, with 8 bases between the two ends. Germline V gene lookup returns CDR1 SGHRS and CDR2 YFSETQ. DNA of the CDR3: TGCGCCAGCAGCTTGGAGGGTAGCAATTCACCCCTCCACTTT. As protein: CASSLEGSNSPLHF.

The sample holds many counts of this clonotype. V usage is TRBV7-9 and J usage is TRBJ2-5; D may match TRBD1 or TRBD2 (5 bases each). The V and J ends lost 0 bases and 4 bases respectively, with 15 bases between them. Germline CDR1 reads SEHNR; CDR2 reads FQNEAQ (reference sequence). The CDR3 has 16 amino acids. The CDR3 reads CASSLAGVSYGETQYF. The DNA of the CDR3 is TGTGCCAGCAGCTTAGCGGGGGTATCGTACGGAGAGACCCAGTACTTC.

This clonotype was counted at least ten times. CDR3 residues: CASSFSVVTAYEQYF. CDR3 in DNA: TGTGCCAGCAGCTTTAGCGTCGTCACAGCCTACGAGCAGTACTTC. This chain links TRBV7-6 with TRBJ2-7; a weak D match, TRBD2 (5 bases). The germline V and J ends were trimmed by 3 bases and 2 bases, with 14 bases remaining between them. The CDR3 is made up of 15 amino acids. Germline loops: CDR1 SGHVS, CDR2 FNYEAQ.

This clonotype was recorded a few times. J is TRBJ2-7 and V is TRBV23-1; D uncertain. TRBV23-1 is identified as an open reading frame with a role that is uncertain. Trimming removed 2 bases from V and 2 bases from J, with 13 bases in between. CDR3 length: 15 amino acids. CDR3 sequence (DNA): TGCGCCAGCAGTCAAATCCCGGCCGGTACCTACGAGCAGTACTTC. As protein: CASSQIPAGTYEQYF.

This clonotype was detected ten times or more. The CDR3 nucleotides are TGTGCCAGCAGTTTAAATTGGGACTCCTCCTACGAGCAGTACTTC. Protein: CASSLNWDSSYEQYF. V gene TRBV7-8 combines with J gene TRBJ2-7; D perhaps matches TRBD2 (6 bases). The V gene lost 6 bases and the J gene lost 0 bases, with 15 bases spanning the gap. The CDR3 runs 15 residues. Per the germline V gene, CDR1 is SGHVS and CDR2 is FQNEAQ.